This passage covers 10 T cell receptor beta chains from one sample sequenced in a study of blood T cells in healthy people across ages. A second PCR, run for 7 to 11 cycles, used a sample-barcoded 5' primer plus a J-beta primer mix. TCRdb processed the 5' RACE reads anew with MiXCR; each CDR3 protein has one entry. This table has some 920,000 distinct CDR3 sequences, around 54% appearing once. Source material: blood. All receptors derive from a woman aged 55-69 years in good health.

This chain joins TRBV27 and TRBJ2-4; 9 bases map to TRBD1. The V gene's germline CDR1 is MNHEY and CDR2 SMNVEV (reference sequence). The ends lost 6 bases at V and 3 bases at J; junction bases unmatched: 9. This CDR3 is built from 16 residues. In DNA form, the CDR3 reads TGTGCCAGCAGCGGGGACAGGGTGTTTGGCAAAAACATTCAGTACTTC. Encoded protein: CASSGDRVFGKNIQYF.

The gene calls are TRBV5-1 and TRBJ2-2; no firm D call. With 1 base removed from V and 6 bases from J, the gap between germline ends came to 4 bases. Germline values: CDR1 SGHRS, CDR2 YFSETQ. CDR3 length equals 12 residues. For the CDR3, the DNA is TGCGCCAGCAGCTTGCAGTCCGGGGAGCTGTTTTTT. Protein sequence: CASSLQSGELFF.

This clonotype has at least ten counts. The chain combines TRBV3-1 with TRBJ2-7; TRBD2 matches 9 bases. From germline, CDR1 is LGHDT and CDR2 YNNKEL (reference sequence). This CDR3 is built from 15 residues. J lost 3 bases, V lost 6 bases, and 9 bases had no gene match. This chain's CDR3 is CASSEGLALSYEQYF. The DNA of the CDR3 is TGTGCCAGCAGTGAAGGACTAGCGCTTAGCTACGAGCAGTACTTC.

There are many counts of this clonotype. The chain joins TRBV3-1 to TRBJ1-1, with a tentative D call TRBD1 (6 bases). The CDR3 is made up of 13 amino acids. V was clipped by 3 bases and J by 2 bases, with 7 bases between them. CDR1 and CDR2 (germline): LGHDT, YNNKEL (reference sequence). The CDR3 DNA follows: TGTGCCAGCAGCCAGGGGGGCAACACTGAAGCTTTCTTT. Its protein product is CASSQGGNTEAFF.

DNA for the CDR3: TGTGCCGGTTCACAGGGTACAAATCAGCCCCAGCATTTT. It is translated as CAGSQGTNQPQHF. V usage is TRBV28 and J usage is TRBJ1-5; TRBD1 might be the D (6 bases). Germline V lookup: CDR1 MDHEN, CDR2 SYDVKM. The CDR3 length is 13 residues. Trimming left V 11 bases short and J 4 bases short, with 15 bases between.

The chain employs TRBV7-9 and TRBJ2-3; D ambiguous. This CDR3 region has 13 residues. In germline, CDR1 is SEHNR, CDR2 FQNEAQ (reference sequence). V shed 5 bases and J shed 6 bases, with 12 bases lying between them. The DNA for the CDR3 is TGTGCCAGCAGCCACCCCACTGCGGATACGCAGTATTTT. Translated, it gives CASSHPTADTQYF.

This chain connects TRBV12-3 or TRBV12-4 to TRBJ2-7; D gene uncertain. The CDR3 is 13 residues long. V was shortened by 5 bases and J by 7 bases, with 15 bases between the two germline ends. Here the CDR3 DNA reads TGTGCCAGCAGTCTTCATAATAGGAATGAGCAGTACTTC. Translated: CASSLHNRNEQYF.

This chain uses TRBV5-1 with TRBJ2-6, with D possibly being TRBD2 (5 bases). V dropped 2 bases and J dropped 0 bases, with 9 bases sitting between them. This CDR3 has 16 amino acids. The germline CDR1 and CDR2 sequences are SGHRS and YFSETQ. As DNA, the CDR3 is TGCGCCAGCAGCTTAGATGGGAGCTCTGGGGCCAACGTCCTGACTTTC. Translation: CASSLDGSSGANVLTF.

The chain recombines TRBV6-5 with TRBJ2-7; 7 bases map to TRBD1. TRBJ2-5 explains the end of the DNA better; the J call may be wrong. The CDR3 spans 14 residues. Looked up from germline, CDR1 is MNHEY and CDR2 is SVGAGI. The CDR3: CASSGQAPSETQYF. The CDR3 DNA is TGTGCCAGCAGCGGACAGGCCCCTTCTGAGACCCAGTACTTC.

This clonotype has a count of ten or more. The chain recombines TRBV7-2 with TRBJ2-3; D gene ambiguous. There are 16 residues in the CDR3. The germline V and J ends were trimmed by 1 base and 2 bases, with 13 bases remaining between them. Germline values: CDR1 SGHTA, CDR2 FQGNSA. CDR3 DNA: TGTGCCAGCAGCTTAGTGGGGTACGGGTACACAGATACGCAGTATTTT. The encoded protein is CASSLVGYGYTDTQYF.